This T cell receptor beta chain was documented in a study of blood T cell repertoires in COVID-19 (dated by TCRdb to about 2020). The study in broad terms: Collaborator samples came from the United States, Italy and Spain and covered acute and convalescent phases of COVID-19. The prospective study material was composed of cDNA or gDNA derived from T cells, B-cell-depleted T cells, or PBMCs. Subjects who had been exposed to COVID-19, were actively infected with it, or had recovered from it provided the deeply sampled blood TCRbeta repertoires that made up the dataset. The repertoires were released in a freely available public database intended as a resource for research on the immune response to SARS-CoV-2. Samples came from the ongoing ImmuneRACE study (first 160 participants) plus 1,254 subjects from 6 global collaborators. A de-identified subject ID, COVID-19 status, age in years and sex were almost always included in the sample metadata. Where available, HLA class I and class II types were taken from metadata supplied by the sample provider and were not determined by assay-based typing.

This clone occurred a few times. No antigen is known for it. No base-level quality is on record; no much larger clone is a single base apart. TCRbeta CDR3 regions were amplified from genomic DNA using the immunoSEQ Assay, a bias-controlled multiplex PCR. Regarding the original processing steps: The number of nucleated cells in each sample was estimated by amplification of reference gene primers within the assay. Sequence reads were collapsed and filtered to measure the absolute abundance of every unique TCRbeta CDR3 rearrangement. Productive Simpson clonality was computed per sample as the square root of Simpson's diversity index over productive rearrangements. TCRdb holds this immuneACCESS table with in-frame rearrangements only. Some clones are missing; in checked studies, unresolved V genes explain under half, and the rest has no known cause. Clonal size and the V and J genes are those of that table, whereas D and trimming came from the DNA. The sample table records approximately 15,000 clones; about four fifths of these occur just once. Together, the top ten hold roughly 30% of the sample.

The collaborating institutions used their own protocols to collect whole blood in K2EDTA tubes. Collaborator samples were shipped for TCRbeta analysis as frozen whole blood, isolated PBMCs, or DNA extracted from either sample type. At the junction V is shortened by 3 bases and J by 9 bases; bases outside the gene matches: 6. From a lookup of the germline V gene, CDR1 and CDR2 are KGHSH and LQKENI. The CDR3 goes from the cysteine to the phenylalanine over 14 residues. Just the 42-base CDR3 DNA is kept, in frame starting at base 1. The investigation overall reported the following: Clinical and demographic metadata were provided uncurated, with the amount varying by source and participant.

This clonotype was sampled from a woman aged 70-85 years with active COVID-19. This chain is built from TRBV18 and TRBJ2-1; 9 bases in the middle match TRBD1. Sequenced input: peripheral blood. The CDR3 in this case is CASSPGQGYLEQFF. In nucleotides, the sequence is TGTGCCAGCTCACCCGGACAGGGGTATCTTGAGCAGTTCTTC.